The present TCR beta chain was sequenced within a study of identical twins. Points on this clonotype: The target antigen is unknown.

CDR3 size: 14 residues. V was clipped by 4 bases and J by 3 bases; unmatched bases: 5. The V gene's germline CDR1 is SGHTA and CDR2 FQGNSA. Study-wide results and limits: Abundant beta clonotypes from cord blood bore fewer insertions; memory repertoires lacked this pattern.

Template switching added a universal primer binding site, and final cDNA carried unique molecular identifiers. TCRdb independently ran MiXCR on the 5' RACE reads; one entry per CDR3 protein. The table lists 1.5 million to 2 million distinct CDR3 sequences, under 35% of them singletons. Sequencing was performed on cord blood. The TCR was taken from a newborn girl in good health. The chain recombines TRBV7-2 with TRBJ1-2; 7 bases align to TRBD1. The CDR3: CASSSQGNDYGYTF. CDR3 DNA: TGTGCCAGCAGCTCACAGGGGAATGACTATGGCTACACCTTC.